This T cell receptor (beta chain) was found in a study of beta chain features in type 1 diabetes (dated by TCRdb to 2016 to 2019). About the study as a whole: Mean age, gender distribution, total cell number and subset yield were not different between patients and healthy donors. A total of approximately 110,000,000 sorted cells were examined across all samples, and a strong correlation was observed between cell number per subset and RNA yield. In the study, recently diagnosed type 1 diabetes patients and matched healthy donors were compared on the TCRB repertoires of their sorted circulating CD4+ T cell subsets. Regulatory and stem cell-like memory subsets were isolated from only 8 patients and 8 healthy donors, whereas naive and central memory subsets came from all 28 donors.

Spanning cysteine to phenylalanine, the CDR3 consists of 15 amino acids. The DNA shown is the 45-base CDR3, in frame from base 1. Trimming removed 2 bases from V and 2 bases from J, leaving 13 bases between the germline ends. The germline V gene provides CDR1 KGHSH and CDR2 LQKENI. This clone showed up just a few times. What this receptor recognizes is not known. Base qualities are not at hand, and no much larger clone is one base apart. Each donor gave one peripheral blood draw, approximately 110 mL on average, collected into heparinised tubes. Naive, central memory, regulatory and stem cell-like memory CD4+ T cells were sorted on a BD FACSAria II using a panel including CD45RO, CCR7, CD25, CD127, CD95 and CD27. Purity was above 95% for every sorted population. PBMCs were separated immediately by Lymphoprep density gradient centrifugation and were stained directly, without being cultured. To minimize batch effects, samples were stained and sorted in pairs, one healthy donor with one patient per experiment.

All of the isolated RNA was reverse transcribed with the High Capacity cDNA Reverse Transcription Kit, so expressed TCRB transcripts were sequenced. Naive, central memory and regulatory T cell samples underwent deep immunoSEQ sequencing, averaging around 3.7 million total reads per sample. Sorted cells were lysed in RLT buffer and RNA was extracted with DNase-treated RNeasy Micro or Mini kits, depending on cell number. Each cell subset was processed separately to prevent cross-contamination, with patient and healthy donor samples processed together. The immunoSEQ multiplex PCR was used to amplify TCRB sequences from cDNA, generating 87-bp fragments that spanned the CDR3 region. Amplicons were sequenced on the Illumina HiSeq platform. In the source study's methods: Synthetic template baselines were used to correct PCR bias computationally, reads within Hamming distance 2 were collapsed, and singletons that could not be merged were discarded. Reads were aligned against IMGT so that V, D and J genes, CDR3 length and insertions or deletions at six rearrangement sites could be assigned. Clonotype counts were normalized to sorted cell number within each subset before computing true diversity and Gini coefficients with the tcR R package. The overlap coefficient, calculated on TCRB nucleotide sequences, was used to quantify repertoire sharing. As a proxy for the pre-selection repertoire, out-of-frame TCRB sequences from naive cells were analyzed. TCRdb took over this immuneACCESS table, retaining in-frame rearrangements with V and J assigned. Such tables are incomplete; in checked studies, under half of the missing clones stem from an unresolved V gene, and the remainder is unexplained. That table supplies the V and J calls and clone size; D and trimming were determined from the DNA. The sample includes about 360,000 clones, with over 9.5% observed a single time. About 0.018% of the sample lies in the top ten.

On the study overall, not on this receptor specifically: Naive, central memory and regulatory TCRB repertoires appeared more similar among patients than among healthy donors. PCR might favor shorter templates, but patient and control samples were amplified and corrected together, so any skew would affect both groups equally. Only small numbers of individuals were included in the HLA sub-analyses, which left unresolved whether HLA type had any influence on TCRB rearrangement. Patients with type 1 diabetes made fewer insertions and deleted more nucleotides at VDJ recombination sites, implying thymic rearrangement abnormalities. In all four CD4+ subsets, TCRB CDR3 length was moderately but significantly shorter in type 1 diabetes patients. Because cDNA was sequenced instead of genomic DNA, highly expressing activated cells could be over-represented, though the groups showed no difference in activation or CD3 levels.

Recombination connected TRBV18 to TRBJ2-7; a confident D gene designation cannot be given. Input material: naive CD4+ T cells from blood. What this sample's cell subset or site label stands for: true naive CD4+ T cells. This TCR was sampled from a man in his late teens or twenties in good health. The CDR3 amino acid sequence is: CASSPFTQVAYEQYF. The DNA is TGTGCCAGCTCACCATTTACCCAGGTCGCCTACGAGCAGTACTTC.